This TCR beta chain originates from a study of T cell changes during pregnancy in multiple sclerosis (dated by TCRdb to the late 2010s). With regard to the full study: In women with multiple sclerosis, the researchers looked at how the T cell repertoire shifted as pregnancy progressed.

The library was prepared using the immunoSEQ multiplex PCR assay. The source is immuneACCESS, and TCRdb retained only in-frame sequences with V and J called. Part of the clones is not carried over; for the studies checked, unresolved V genes explain less than half of this, and the remainder is unexplained. Counted in this sample were about 77,000 clones; around nine tenths of them appeared once. Clones ranked in the top ten supply under 2.5% of the sample. The CDR3 goes from the cysteine to the phenylalanine over 13 residues. Only the CDR3 portion is preserved as DNA: 39 bases, with reading frame beginning at the first base. V gives up 4 bases and J gives up 4 bases, and the segment between their germline ends measures 8 bases. The germline V gene yields SGHRS for CDR1 and YFSETQ for CDR2. Turning to this clone: This clone's antigen is unknown. Base qualities are not provided; no much larger clone lies one nucleotide away. This specimen includes other DNA sequences encoding the same CDR3.

The clonotype was recovered from a female donor with multiple sclerosis, enrolled in a pregnancy study. The chain is made from TRBV5-1 and TRBJ2-2, with a weak D call of TRBD1 (5 bases match). Material: peripheral blood, obtained before pregnancy. This receptor carries the CDR3 CASSGQGTGELFF. In nucleotides, the sequence is TGCGCCAGCAGCGGGCAGGGCACCGGGGAGCTGTTTTTT.